This TCR beta chain was sequenced in a study of cytomegalovirus exposure and HLA in healthy donors. General study results and limits: HLA alleles were associated with roughly 15,000 TCR beta sequences in a later analysis at 0.05 false discovery rate.

In germline, CDR1 is LNHDA, CDR2 SQIVND (reference sequence). This CDR3 region has 15 residues. Trimming cost V 5 bases and J 0 bases, with 10 bases left between them. Donors sampled were nominally healthy, though unrecorded immune exposures were likely. With 60 Vbeta and 13 Jbeta primers, the PCR was carried out. The protocol was immunoSEQ multiplex PCR, while the TCRdb copy is restricted to in-frame clones and leaves out a portion. The table lists approximately 110,000 clones, roughly 80% of them singletons. Regarding this clone: Antigen unknown.

The V gene is TRBV19, the J gene TRBJ1-4; tentatively, D is TRBD1 (5 bases). The material sequenced was PBMCs. The receptor's source is a man aged 30 to 45 in good health and CMV-seropositive. CDR3 sequence reads: CASSSSQATNEKLFF. CDR3 DNA sequence: TGTGCCAGTAGTTCCTCACAGGCAACTAATGAAAAACTGTTTTTT. Full variable domain (remainder filled in from reference TRBV19 and TRBJ1-4): DGGITQSPKYLFRKEGQNVTLSCEQNLNHDAMYWYRQDPGQGLRLIYYSQIVNDFQKGDIAEGYSVSREKKESFPLTVTSAQKNPTAFYLCASSSSQATNEKLFFGSGTQLSVL.